Below are 18 T cell receptor beta chains sequenced from a single sample in a study of molecular identifiers for immune sequencing clone quantification. TCRdb re-called the PCR reads through MiXCR, storing one row per CDR3 protein. The sample lists 300,000 to 400,000 distinct CDR3 sequences; over 20% were seen once. Input material: naive CD8+ T cells from blood, with Jurkat cell RNA spiked in. Subset here: FACS-sorted CD8+CD4-CCR7+CD45RA+ naive T cells. The origin of the receptors is a human donor in good health. Some libraries in this study had Jurkat cell RNA spiked in.

This clonotype showed up just once. A much bigger clone sits one base away, suggesting this may be a read error. The chain is built from TRBV9 and TRBJ2-3; TRBD1 aligns across 8 bases. CDR1 SGDLS and CDR2 YYNGEE come from the germline V gene. This CDR3 has 16 amino acids. The CDR3 loop is CASSPGGQGPTDTRYF. The CDR3 nucleotides read TGTGCCAGCAGCCCAGGAGGACAGGGACCCACAGATACGCGGTATTTT.

This clonotype was observed at least ten times. The gene calls are TRBV4-1 and TRBJ2-5; D unresolved. With 1 base removed from V and 0 bases from J, the gap between germline ends came to 9 bases. The CDR3 sequence is 15 residues long. Per the germline V gene, CDR1 is MGHRA and CDR2 is YSYEKL. CDR3 coding DNA: TGCGCCAGCAGCCAAGCCCCCCAGTACCAAGAGACCCAGTACTTC. It translates to CASSQAPQYQETQYF.

This clonotype was detected a few times. V is TRBV2 and J is TRBJ2-5; D remains unclear. CDR1 and CDR2 from the germline V gene are SNHLY and FYNNEI. V lost 3 bases and J lost 4, with 9 bases in between. The CDR3 runs to 13 residues. The CDR3 is CASSDLLRETQYF. CDR3 nucleotide sequence: TGTGCCAGCAGTGACCTTCTTCGAGAGACCCAGTACTTC. Full variable domain (rest looked up from reference TRBV2 and TRBJ2-5): EPEVTQTPSHQVTQMGQEVILRCVPISNHLYFYWYRQILGQKVEFLVSFYNNEISEKSEIFDDQFSVERPDGSNFTLKIRSTKLEDSAMYFCASSDLLRETQYFGPGTRLLVL.

The chain has TRBV19 and TRBJ2-7; no clear D. Trimming shortened V by 2 bases and J by 3 bases, and 11 bases separated the two germline ends. Looked up from germline, CDR1 is LNHDA and CDR2 is SQIVND (reference sequence). The CDR3 contains 14 residues. Here the CDR3 DNA reads TGTGCCAGTAGTATATCGTCGTGGGTCTACGAGCAGTACTTC. Translation gives CASSISSWVYEQYF.

This clonotype has more than one count but fewer than ten. The rearrangement joins TRBV24-1 to TRBJ2-1, with 12 bases that match TRBD2. Germline CDR1 and CDR2: KGHDR and SFDVKD. The V gene end was trimmed by 4 bases and the J gene end by 9 bases; junction bases not matched to a gene: 9. The CDR3 is 16 amino acids. The CDR3 sequence is CATSDPLAGGPAEQFF. The DNA for the CDR3 is TGTGCCACCAGTGACCCGCTAGCGGGAGGGCCAGCTGAGCAGTTCTTC.

This clonotype turned up a few times. The CDR3 reads CSARDREEAGGVPYEQYF. The CDR3, as DNA: TGCAGTGCTAGAGATCGAGAAGAGGCAGGGGGTGTTCCCTACGAGCAGTACTTC. The rearrangement links TRBV20-1 to TRBJ2-7, with TRBD1 identical over 7 bases. CDR3 length: 18 amino acids. CDR1 is DFQATT and CDR2 is SNEGSKA in the germline V gene (reference sequence). J gave up 2 bases and V 0 bases, and 16 bases lay outside the gene matches.

The chain links TRBV2 to TRBJ2-2; 14 positions agree with TRBD2. The CDR3 is 17 amino acids. Trimming took 6 bases from V and 7 from J; bases not matched to a gene: 10. Germline V gene data show CDR1 as SNHLY and CDR2 as FYNNEI. For the CDR3, the DNA is TGTGCCAGCAGCCCTGGACTAGCGGGAGGAAATGGCGGGGAGCTGTTTTTT. It yields the protein CASSPGLAGGNGGELFF.

About this clonotype: At one end, the junction sequence differs from germline, possibly due to a read error. The chain combines TRBV5-3 with TRBJ2-1; 7 positions match TRBD2. TRBV5-3 is noted as an ORF with a role that remains uncertain. The CDR3 has 14 amino acids. CDR3 residues: CASSLAQRDDVQFF. In nucleotides, the CDR3 is TGTGCCAGCAGCTTGGCACAGCGGGACGATGTGCAGTTCTTC.

The rearrangement links TRBV4-1 to TRBJ2-1, with 9 bases lining up with TRBD2. This CDR3 contains 15 residues. The germline CDR1 and CDR2 sequences are MGHRA and YSYEKL. Trimming cost V 2 bases and J 4 bases; bases outside gene matches: 3. This CDR3 is CASSQKLAGYNEQFF. CDR3 sequence (DNA): TGCGCCAGCAGCCAAAAGCTAGCGGGATACAATGAGCAGTTCTTC.

This clonotype was detected only a few times. The rearrangement uses TRBV27 and TRBJ2-7; no firm D call. Trimming shortened V by 2 bases and J by 7 bases, and 21 bases separated the two germline ends. Germline V lookup: CDR1 MNHEY, CDR2 SMNVEV (reference sequence). CDR3 size: 16 residues. In DNA form, the CDR3 reads TGTGCCAGCAGTTTAGCCCCCCCCGTCCAGGCCAGGGAGCAGTACTTC. Encoded protein: CASSLAPPVQAREQYF.

Only one count was recorded for this clonotype. An end of the junction does not agree with germline; a read error may underlie this. The chain links TRBV30 to TRBJ2-5, with 7 bases lining up with TRBD2. This CDR3 is built from 12 residues. The V gene's germline CDR1 is GTSNPN and CDR2 SVGIG (reference sequence). The CDR3 sequence: CAWSPGGRTQYF. CDR3 DNA sequence: TGTGCTTGGAGTCCGGGAGGAAGAACCCAGTACTTC.

This clonotype is a singleton in its sample. The conserved phenylalanine or tryptophan is not found at the CDR3 terminus, so this likely reflects a read error. The J gene is TRBJ2-5, the V gene TRBV4-3; the D gene is possibly TRBD2 (7 bases). This CDR3 has 18 amino acids. V lost 2 bases to trimming and J lost 0 bases, with 19 bases between them. Germline CDR1 reads LGHNA; CDR2 reads YSLEER. The CDR3 loop reads CASSQRLGGGPDQETQYY. The CDR3 DNA sequence: TGCGCCAGCAGCCAACGCCTAGGGGGGGGCCCTGACCAAGAGACCCAGTACTAC.

With respect to this clonotype: This may stem from a read error, because a much larger clone lies one nucleotide away. The conserved closing phenylalanine or tryptophan is absent in this CDR3, likely reflecting a read error. V and J are TRBV7-2 and TRBJ2-7, with D tentatively TRBD1 (6 bases). Germline V gene lookup returns CDR1 SGHTA and CDR2 FQGNSA. The CDR3 length is 12 residues. V dropped 4 bases and J dropped 6 bases, with 10 bases sitting between them. In DNA, the CDR3 is TGTGCCAGCAGCTGGGGGCAGTCCGAGCAGTACTCC. Its translation is CASSWGQSEQYS.

This clonotype appeared a few times. The genes are TRBV7-9 and TRBJ1-1; TRBD1 aligns across 7 bases. Germline loops: CDR1 SEHNR, CDR2 FQNEAQ (reference sequence). The CDR3 has 13 residues. V shed 5 bases, J shed 10 bases, and the junction held 10 bases outside the gene matches. The CDR3 is CASSPDRSIGAFF. The CDR3 nucleotides are TGTGCCAGCAGCCCGGACAGGTCCATCGGAGCTTTCTTT.

This clonotype appeared a few times. The rearrangement links TRBV19 to TRBJ1-5; D is unclear. CDR1 is LNHDA, CDR2 SQIVND, per germline (reference sequence). V gave up 7 bases and J gave up 5 bases, with 24 bases separating them. The CDR3 runs to 17 residues. CDR3 sequence: CASNSAGYTLSDQPQHF. The CDR3 nucleotides are TGTGCCAGTAATTCCGCGGGTTACACACTTTCCGATCAGCCCCAGCATTTT.

This clonotype was seen repeatedly, ten times or more. The chain employs TRBV4-1 and TRBJ1-1; D gene unclear. The CDR3 contains 11 residues. Trimming left V 0 bases short and J 11 bases short, with 7 bases between. Germline V CDR1 and CDR2: MGHRA, YSYEKL. DNA for the CDR3: TGCGCCAGCAGCCAAGAAGGGTTGGCTTTCTTT. Translated: CASSQEGLAFF.

On this clonotype: Since a much larger clone is just one base distant, this may be a read error. The CDR3 carries no conserved terminal phenylalanine or tryptophan, so it likely arises from a read error. V gene TRBV4-1 combines with J gene TRBJ2-1; possibly TRBD2 for D (5 bases). This CDR3 spans 13 amino acids. Germline lookup yields CDR1 MGHRA and CDR2 YSYEKL. V lost 5 bases and J 4 bases, leaving 9 bases between the germline ends. The CDR3 nucleotides are TGCGCCAGCAGCGACGGGAATTACAATGAGCAGTTCTCC. Residues: CASSDGNYNEQFS.

As for this clonotype: A junction end diverges from the germline sequence, so it may reflect a read error. The gene calls are TRBV12-3 or TRBV12-4 and TRBJ2-1, with D maybe TRBD2 (5 bases). The length of the CDR3 is 14 residues. The CDR3 region is CASSSPPAGDEQLF. The CDR3 DNA sequence: TGTGCCAGCAGTTCTCCTCCCGCCGGGGATGAGCAGCTCTTC.